Given below is one T cell receptor (beta chain) in context. Its specificity is not known. V lost 2 bases and J 7 bases, leaving 12 bases between the germline ends. Looked up from germline, CDR1 is PRHDT and CDR2 is FYEKMQ (reference sequence). CDR3 length equals 13 residues. The data originate from a study of cytomegalovirus exposure and HLA in healthy donors. Study results and limitations: Sequencing depth roughly uniform across donors was assumed in presence/absence analyses. Earlier analysis yielded a pattern in which most TCR beta V segments were productive about 87% or about 30% of the time. There were some 150 TCR beta chains listed as cytomegalovirus-associated. Sequence variants that were highly shared formed a cluster that was likely a sequencing artifact.

Vbeta (60) and Jbeta (13) primers were used in the PCR. Assay used: immunoSEQ multiplex PCR; TCRdb lists only in-frame clones, some missing. The repertoire shows 100,000 to 150,000 clones; the top ten hold 2.2%. The receptor comes from a man aged 35 to 55 in good health and CMV-seronegative. The source material was PBMCs. V is TRBV13 and J is TRBJ2-7; D perhaps matches TRBD2 (7 bases). The CDR3 protein is CASSLSRGGEQYF. The CDR3 nucleotides are TGTGCCAGCAGCTTATCGAGGGGGGGGGAGCAGTACTTC.